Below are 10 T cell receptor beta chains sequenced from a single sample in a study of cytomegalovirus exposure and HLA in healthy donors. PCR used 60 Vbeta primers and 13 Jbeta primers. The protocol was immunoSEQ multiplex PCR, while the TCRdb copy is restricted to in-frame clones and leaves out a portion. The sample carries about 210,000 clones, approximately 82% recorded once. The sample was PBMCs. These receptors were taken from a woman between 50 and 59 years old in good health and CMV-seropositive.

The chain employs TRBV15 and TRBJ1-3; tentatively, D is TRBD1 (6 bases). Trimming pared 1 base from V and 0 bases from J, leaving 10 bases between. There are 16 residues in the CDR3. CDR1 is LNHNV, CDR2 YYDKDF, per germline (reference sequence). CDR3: CATSRAGESSGNTIYF. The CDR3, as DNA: TGTGCCACCAGCAGAGCAGGGGAGAGCTCTGGAAACACCATATATTTT.

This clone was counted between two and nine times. The CDR3 loop is CASSTRGRGSSAGELFF. The CDR3 DNA sequence: TGTGCCAGCAGCACTAGGGGGAGAGGGTCCAGCGCCGGGGAGCTGTTTTTT. V is TRBV7-6 and J is TRBJ2-2, with D tentatively TRBD1 (6 bases). V lost 5 bases and J lost 6, with 22 bases in between. This CDR3 is built from 17 residues. Germline CDR1 is SGHVS and CDR2 is FNYEAQ.

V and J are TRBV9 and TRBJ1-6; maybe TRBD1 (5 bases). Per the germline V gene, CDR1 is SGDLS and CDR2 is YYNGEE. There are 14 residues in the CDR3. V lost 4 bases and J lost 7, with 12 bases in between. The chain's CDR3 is CASSFAGFNSPLHF. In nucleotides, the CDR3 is TGTGCCAGCAGCTTCGCAGGGTTCAATTCACCCCTCCACTTT.

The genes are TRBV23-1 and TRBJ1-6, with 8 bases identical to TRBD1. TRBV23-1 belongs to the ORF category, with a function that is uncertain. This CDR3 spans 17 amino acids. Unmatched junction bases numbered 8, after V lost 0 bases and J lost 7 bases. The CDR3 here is CASSQSNPGGANSPLHF. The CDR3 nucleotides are TGCGCCAGCAGTCAATCGAACCCAGGGGGCGCGAATTCACCCCTCCACTTT.

The CDR3 DNA follows: TGTGCCAGCAGCTTAGCGGGGACAGGCTCCTACGAGCAGTACTTC. This codes for CASSLAGTGSYEQYF. The chain carries TRBV7-2 and TRBJ2-7; 8 bases are shared with TRBD1. Per germline, CDR1 SGHTA and CDR2 FQGNSA. CDR3 length: 15 residues. Unmatched junction bases numbered 1, after V lost 0 bases and J lost 0 bases.

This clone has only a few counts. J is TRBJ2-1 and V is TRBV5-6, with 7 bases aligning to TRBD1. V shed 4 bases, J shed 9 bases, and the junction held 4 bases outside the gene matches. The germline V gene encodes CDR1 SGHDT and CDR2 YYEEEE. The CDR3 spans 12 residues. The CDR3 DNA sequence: TGTGCCAGCAGCGCCAGGGGGTCTGAGCAGTTCTTC. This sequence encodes CASSARGSEQFF.

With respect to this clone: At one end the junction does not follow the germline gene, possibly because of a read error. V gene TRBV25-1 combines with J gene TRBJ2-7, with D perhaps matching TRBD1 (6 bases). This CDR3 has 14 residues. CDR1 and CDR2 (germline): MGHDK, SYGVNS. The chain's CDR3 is CASRGAGAGREQHF. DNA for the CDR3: TGTGCCAGCAGGGGAGCAGGGGCCGGTAGGGAGCAGCACTTC.

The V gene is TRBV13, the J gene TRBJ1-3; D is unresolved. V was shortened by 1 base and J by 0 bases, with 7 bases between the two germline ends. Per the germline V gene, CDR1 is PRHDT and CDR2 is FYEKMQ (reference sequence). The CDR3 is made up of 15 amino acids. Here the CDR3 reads CASSLVSDSGNTIYF. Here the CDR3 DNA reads TGTGCCAGCAGCTTAGTGAGCGACTCTGGAAACACCATATATTTT.

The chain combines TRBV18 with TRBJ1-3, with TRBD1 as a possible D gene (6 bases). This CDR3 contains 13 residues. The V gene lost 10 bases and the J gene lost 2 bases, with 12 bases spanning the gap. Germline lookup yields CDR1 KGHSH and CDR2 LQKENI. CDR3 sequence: CATQDSPGNTIYF. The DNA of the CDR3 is TGTGCCACTCAGGACAGTCCTGGAAACACCATATATTTT.

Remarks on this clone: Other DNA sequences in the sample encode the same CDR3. The CDR3 reads CASSILNQPQHF. The DNA for the CDR3 is TGTGCCAGTAGTATACTAAATCAGCCCCAGCATTTT. The V gene is TRBV19, the J gene TRBJ1-5; D ambiguous. The ends were cut back, 2 bases at V and 4 bases at J, with 3 bases in the middle. This CDR3 has 12 residues. Germline assignment: CDR1 LNHDA and CDR2 SQIVND (reference sequence).